The clone carrying this TCR beta chain was observed a handful of times. The target antigen is unknown. The CDR3 is made up of 16 amino acids. Trimming cost V 1 base and J 3 bases; bases outside gene matches: 2. The germline CDR1 and CDR2 sequences are SGHTA and FQGNSA. This entry is derived from a study of blood T cells in healthy people across ages. Study results and limitations: In long-lived donors, naive CD4+ cell counts and diversity exceeded those of aged donors.

A minimum of 6 million PBMCs was isolated per sample. Using a J-beta primer mix together with a sample-barcoded 5' primer, a second PCR was run for 7 to 11 cycles. Individual samples furnished no less than 3 million CDR3-containing paired-end reads apiece. TCRdb reanalysed the 5' RACE reads using MiXCR and keeps one entry per CDR3 protein. This sample has about 1,400,000 distinct CDR3 sequences, with approximately 38% found just once. The gene calls are TRBV7-2 and TRBJ2-7, with 14 bases aligning to TRBD2. This sequence was found in a woman younger than 35 in good health. The sequencing sample was made of blood. This CDR3 is CASSLEGTSGGYEQYF. The DNA of the CDR3 is TGTGCCAGCAGCTTAGAGGGGACTAGCGGGGGCTACGAGCAGTACTTC.